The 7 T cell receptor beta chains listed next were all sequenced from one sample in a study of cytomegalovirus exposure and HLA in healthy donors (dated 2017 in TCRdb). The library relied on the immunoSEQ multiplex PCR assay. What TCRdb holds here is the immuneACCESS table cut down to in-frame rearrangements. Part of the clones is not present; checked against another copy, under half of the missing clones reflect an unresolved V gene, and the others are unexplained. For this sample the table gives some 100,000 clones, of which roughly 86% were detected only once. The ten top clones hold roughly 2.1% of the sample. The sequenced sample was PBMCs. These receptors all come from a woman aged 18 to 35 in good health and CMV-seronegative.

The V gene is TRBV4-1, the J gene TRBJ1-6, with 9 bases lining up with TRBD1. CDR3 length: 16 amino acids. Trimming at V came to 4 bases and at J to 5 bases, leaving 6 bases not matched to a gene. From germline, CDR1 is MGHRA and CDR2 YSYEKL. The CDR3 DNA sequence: TGCGCCAGCAGCCGGACAGGGGATCTCGATAATTCACCCCTCCACTTT. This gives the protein CASSRTGDLDNSPLHF.

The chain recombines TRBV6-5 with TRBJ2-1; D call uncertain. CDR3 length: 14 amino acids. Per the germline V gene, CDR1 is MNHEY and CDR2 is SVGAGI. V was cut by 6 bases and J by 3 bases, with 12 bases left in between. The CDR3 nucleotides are TGTGCCAGCAGCCCCCCCGGGTTCTACAATGAGCAGTTCTTC. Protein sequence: CASSPPGFYNEQFF.

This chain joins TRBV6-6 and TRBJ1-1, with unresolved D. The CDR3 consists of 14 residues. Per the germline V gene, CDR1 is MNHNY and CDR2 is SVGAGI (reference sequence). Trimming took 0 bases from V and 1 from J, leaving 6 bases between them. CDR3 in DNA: TGTGCCAGCAGTTACTCGGCAACGAACACTGAAGCTTTCTTT. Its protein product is CASSYSATNTEAFF.

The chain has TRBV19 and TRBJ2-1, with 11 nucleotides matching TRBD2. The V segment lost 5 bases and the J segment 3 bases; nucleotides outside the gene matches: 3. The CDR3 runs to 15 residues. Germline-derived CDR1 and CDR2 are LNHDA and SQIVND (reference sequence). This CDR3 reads CASSFSGGDYNEQFF. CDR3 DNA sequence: TGTGCCAGTAGTTTTAGCGGGGGGGACTACAATGAGCAGTTCTTC.

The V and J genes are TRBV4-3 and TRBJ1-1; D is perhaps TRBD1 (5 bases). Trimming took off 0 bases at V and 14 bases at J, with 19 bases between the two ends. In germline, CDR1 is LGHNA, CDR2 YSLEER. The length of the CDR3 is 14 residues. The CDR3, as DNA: TGCGCCAGCAGCCAAGATCAAGGCGGGGGGGATCCCTTCTTT. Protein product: CASSQDQGGGDPFF.

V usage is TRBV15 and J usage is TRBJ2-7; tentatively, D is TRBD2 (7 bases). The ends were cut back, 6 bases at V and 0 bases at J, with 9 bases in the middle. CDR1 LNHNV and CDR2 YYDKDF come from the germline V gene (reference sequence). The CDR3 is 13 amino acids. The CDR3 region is CATRGGRSYEQYF. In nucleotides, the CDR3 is TGTGCCACCAGGGGGGGGCGCTCCTACGAGCAGTACTTC. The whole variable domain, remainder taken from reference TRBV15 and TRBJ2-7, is DAMVIQNPRYQVTQFGKPVTLSCSQTLNHNVMYWYQQKSSQAPKLLFHYYDKDFNNEADTPDNFQSRRPNTSFCFLDIRSPGLGDTAMYLCATRGGRSYEQYFGPGTRLTVT.

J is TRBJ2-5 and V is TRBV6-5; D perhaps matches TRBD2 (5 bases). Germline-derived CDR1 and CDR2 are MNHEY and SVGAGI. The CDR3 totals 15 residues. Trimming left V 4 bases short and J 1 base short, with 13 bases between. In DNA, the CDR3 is TGTGCCAGCAGTTTCAGAGGGATCGGCCAAGAGACCCAGTACTTC. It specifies CASSFRGIGQETQYF.